The present T cell receptor (beta chain) was sequenced within a study of CD8 T cells in Susac syndrome. TCR beta from blood CD8+ and CD4+ T cells was sequenced. FACS enriched CD8+ TEMRA cells, while bulk CD8+ and CD4+ were negatively isolated. When the RNA was reverse transcribed, random hexamers were used with an input of about 0.5 to 1 ug. TCRdb itself ran the immunoSEQ multiplex PCR reads through MiXCR, one entry per CDR3 protein. The top ten clones hold 0.065% of a sample with over 300,000 distinct CDR3 sequences, roughly 94% of them seen once. Per the germline V gene, CDR1 is DFQATT and CDR2 is SNEGSKA (reference sequence). The CDR3 sequence is 15 residues long. Trimming shortened V by 3 bases and J by 0 bases, and 12 bases separated the two germline ends.

The specimen sequenced was CD4+ T cells from PBMCs. This sequence originates from a human donor with multiple sclerosis. The rearrangement uses TRBV20-1 and TRBJ2-4; perhaps D is TRBD1 or TRBD2 (7 bases each). The CDR3 is CSASRGGLAKNIQYF. Here the CDR3 DNA reads TGCAGTGCTAGCAGGGGGGGGCTAGCCAAAAACATTCAGTACTTC.